This T cell receptor (beta chain) was sequenced during a study of cytomegalovirus exposure and HLA in healthy donors. Study context: Genotyping of 400 or so donors showed that over 80% belonged to the Caucasian-associated ancestry cluster.

Use of 60 Vbeta and 13 Jbeta primers characterized the PCR. The data were produced by immunoSEQ multiplex PCR, yet TCRdb's version contains in-frame clones alone and is incomplete. The data hold about 210,000 clones, with approximately 79% observed a single time. There are 17 residues in the CDR3. Trimming cost V 4 bases and J 4 bases; bases outside gene matches: 10. In germline, CDR1 is LGHNA, CDR2 YSLEER. Specimen: PBMCs. This TCR derives from a male donor in good health and CMV-seronegative. The chain is built from TRBV4-3 and TRBJ1-4; 9 bases map to TRBD1. This CDR3 is CASSRRQGGTLNEKLFF. The DNA for the CDR3 is TGCGCCAGCAGCCGAAGACAGGGGGGAACCCTTAATGAAAAACTGTTTTTT.